This TCR beta chain was retrieved from a study of T cells in Graves' hyperthyroidism and ophthalmopathy. Study information: Blood was drawn when the patient was first diagnosed and still untreated. Study conclusions and caveats: Ophthalmopathy stood apart from stable hyperthyroidism in a 13 V-J model.

In making diagnoses, clinical symptoms, serum thyroxine and TRAb, thyroid ultrasound and orbital computed tomography were all used. The authors took PBMCs from 10 ml fresh peripheral blood. Template material for amplifying TCR beta CDR3 regions consisted of RNA transcripts. First-round RT-PCR with HTBI primers amplified the TCR CDR3 region. Using its own MiXCR run on the multiplex PCR reads, TCRdb lists one record per CDR3 protein. The table lists 500,000 or so distinct CDR3 sequences, 15% to 20% of them singletons. This clonotype showed up many times. Its antigen is as yet unknown. The source material was blood. The clonotype comes from a woman younger than 30 with Graves' ophthalmopathy.

The CDR3 reads CASTSFGSSYNEQFF. CDR3 DNA sequence: TGTGCCAGCACCAGCTTCGGGAGCTCCTACAATGAGCAGTTCTTC. This chain links TRBV2 with TRBJ2-1; possibly TRBD2 for D (6 bases). The CDR3 has 15 amino acids. Trimming shortened V by 7 bases and J by 0 bases, and 13 bases separated the two germline ends. Germline values: CDR1 SNHLY, CDR2 FYNNEI.